Sequencing of this T cell receptor beta chain was carried out in a study of blood T cells in healthy people across ages (dated by TCRdb to about 2015). Some background on the complete study: In model experiments, template switching captured about one uniquely barcoded TCR beta cDNA molecule for every two T cells. To track age-related changes in TCR beta repertoire diversity, the study relied on deep sequencing normalized with unique cDNA molecular identifiers. The donors were split into four age groups: young (average 16 years), middle-aged (about 40), aged (approximately 60) and long-lived (roughly 86). To avoid experimental bias, donors of different ages were distributed randomly across sequencing lanes. For two donors (one aged 18 to 30 and one aged 80 or older), the study analyzed two additional independent replicas of 1 million unique cDNA reads from the same blood draw.

The receptor library was made with 5' RACE. A second PCR of about 6 to 11 cycles was run with a J-beta primer mix and a sample-barcoded 5' primer. A template-switch 5' adaptor carrying 12 random nucleotides introduced a unique molecular identifier onto each TCR beta cDNA molecule. Each sample yielded at least 2.5 million CDR3-containing paired-end reads. All of the RNA was converted into first-strand cDNA using the Mint cDNA synthesis kit, with a TRBC-specific oligonucleotide serving as the primer. Following uracil-DNA glycosylase treatment, a first 18-cycle PCR with universal primers M1SS and BC2_uni_R was performed on all cDNA. As for the authors' bioinformatics: Each sample was normalized by randomly selecting 1 million high-quality reads, each carrying a distinct molecular identifier. Instead of being binned into consensus sequences, reads with shared molecular identifiers were discarded. CDR3 identification, clonotype clustering and error correction used MiTCR with a Q25 quality threshold and the strictest error-elimination algorithm. A nonparametric unseen species model using Euler transformation provided a lower-bound estimate of total TCR beta diversity. The public reads were run again by TCRdb, first through fastp at Q25 and then through MiXCR, and only productive beta chains were kept. Each entry merges the rows of one CDR3 protein and shows their most common DNA and genes. These V and J calls rely on TCRdb rather than the paper's analysis. For this sample there are 1.8 million or so distinct CDR3 sequences; around 40% appear just once. Clones ranked in the top ten supply about 23% of the sample.

On this clonotype: Its recognized antigen is unknown. No much larger clone exists at a distance of one base, and base qualities are not known.

Systemically healthy Caucasian individuals from Russia, 39 in total and aged about 6 to 95 years, were included as donors. Each donor gave around 9.9 milliliters of peripheral blood, collected into EDTA-treated Vacutainer tubes. Ficoll-Paque density-gradient centrifugation was used to isolate PBMCs, with at least 7 million obtained per sample. Trizol reagent was used to extract total RNA from the PBMCs, yielding at least 5.5 micrograms per sample. For every donor, an aliquot of PBMCs went through flow cytometry to measure the percentages of naive CD45RAhigh/CD27high T cells. On the study overall, not on this receptor specifically: Estimates of total diversity from one million sequenced T cells were regarded as lower bounds and underestimates. Conclusive comparison of naive and antigen-experienced compartments was prevented by the profiling of bulk unsorted PBMCs. Compared with the aged group, more naive CD4+ T cells, fewer expanded clones and increased TCR diversity were shown by the long-lived group, suggesting age selection. As age increased, observed TCR beta diversity per million T cells dropped in a roughly linear way, and a significant reduction was already evident by age 40. Observed TCR beta diversity correlated strongly with the percentage of naive T cells measured by flow cytometry. Because donor CMV infection status was unknown, age-related changes in expanded clonotypes were potentially confounded.

V is pared back by 5 bases and J by 3 bases, with 14 bases lying between the germline termini. There are 15 amino acids in the CDR3, from cysteine to phenylalanine inclusive. Only the CDR3 region is kept as DNA, spanning 45 bases read in frame from base 1. In the germline V gene, CDR1 corresponds to MDHEN and CDR2 to SYDVKM. This TCR came from a human donor in good health. The sample comprised blood. The rearranged segments are TRBV28 and TRBJ2-1; the D segment could be TRBD2, given 6 matching bases. Here the CDR3 is given as CASSRPGLDYNEQFF. The nucleotides are TGTGCCAGCAGTCGACCGGGACTGGACTACAATGAGCAGTTCTTC.